Listed below are T cell receptor beta chains from one sample, sequenced in a study of blood T cell repertoires in COVID-19. Sequencing was performed with immunoSEQ multiplex PCR; in TCRdb, only in-frame clones are kept and a portion is missing. The repertoire includes 150,000 to 200,000 clones, 70% to 90% of them detected once, and approximately 9.9% sits in the top ten. The material sequenced was peripheral blood. The receptors here all came from a human donor with active or convalescent COVID-19. The donor label of this sample is uncertain. Both conserved end residues are part of each CDR3. Each record gives: D gene, clone size, V gene, J gene, CDR3 protein, CDR3 DNA. D genes are given only for firm matches. For some rows the clone size is stated as once, few or many, or as a class when expanded; others skip it.

d_call: TRBD2
clone_size: NA
v_call: TRBV2
j_call: TRBJ2-5
cdr3_aa: CASRETSGRSRPTETQYF
cdr3_nt: TGTGCCAGCAGGGAGACTAGCGGGAGGTCCAGGCCCACAGAGACCCAGTACTTC

d_call: TRBD2
clone_size: NA
v_call: TRBV5-5
j_call: TRBJ2-7
cdr3_aa: CASSLRVDGRTSGGNEQYF
cdr3_nt: TGTGCCAGCAGCTTGCGAGTCGACGGAAGGACTAGCGGGGGAAACGAGCAGTACTTC

d_call: NA
clone_size: NA
v_call: TRBV6-5
j_call: TRBJ2-1
cdr3_aa: CASSYTGTAGYNEQFF
cdr3_nt: TGTGCCAGCAGTTACACGGGGACAGCGGGCTACAATGAGCAGTTCTTC

d_call: TRBD2
clone_size: NA
v_call: TRBV7-2
j_call: TRBJ2-5
cdr3_aa: CASSSGLAGGARETQYF
cdr3_nt: TGTGCCAGCAGCTCCGGACTAGCGGGGGGGGCCCGTGAGACCCAGTACTTC

d_call: NA
clone_size: NA
v_call: TRBV25-1
j_call: TRBJ1-5
cdr3_aa: CASSERRRGDSNQPQHF
cdr3_nt: TGTGCCAGCAGTGAACGCCGGAGGGGAGATAGCAATCAGCCCCAGCATTTT

d_call: NA
clone_size: few
v_call: TRBV5-4
j_call: TRBJ1-1
cdr3_aa: CASSLATTPGSRTEAFF
cdr3_nt: TGTGCCAGCAGCTTGGCCACGACCCCGGGGAGTCGGACTGAAGCTTTCTTT

d_call: NA
clone_size: NA
v_call: TRBV21-1
j_call: TRBJ1-1
cdr3_aa: CASSKVSLGRHMNTEAFF
cdr3_nt: TGTGCCAGCAGCAAAGTGTCTTTGGGGCGGCACATGAACACTGAAGCTTTCTTT

d_call: TRBD1
clone_size: NA
v_call: TRBV4-1
j_call: TRBJ1-2
cdr3_aa: CASSQLLGQRGDYGYTF
cdr3_nt: TGCGCCAGCAGCCAACTCCTGGGACAGAGAGGAGACTATGGCTACACCTTC

d_call: NA
clone_size: NA
v_call: TRBV7-2
j_call: TRBJ2-5
cdr3_aa: CASSGYRLELSETQYF
cdr3_nt: TGTGCCAGCAGTGGCTACCGACTAGAACTTTCGGAGACCCAGTACTTC

d_call: NA
clone_size: NA
v_call: TRBV9
j_call: TRBJ2-2
cdr3_aa: CASSAIPPMGELFF
cdr3_nt: TGTGCCAGCAGCGCCATCCCCCCCATGGGGGAGCTGTTTTTT

d_call: NA
clone_size: NA
v_call: TRBV6-2/TRBV6-3
j_call: TRBJ2-5
cdr3_aa: CASSGAQETQYF
cdr3_nt: TGTGCCAGCAGTGGGGCTCAAGAGACCCAGTACTTC

d_call: TRBD1
clone_size: NA
v_call: TRBV4-3
j_call: TRBJ1-5
cdr3_aa: CASSQDWTGTDQPQHF
cdr3_nt: TGCGCCAGCAGCCAAGATTGGACAGGGACGGATCAGCCCCAGCATTTT